The sequence of this T cell receptor (beta chain) was determined in a study of T cell responses to AZD1222 COVID-19 vaccine. Germline CDR1 reads SGDLS; CDR2 reads YYNGEE. The CDR3 is made up of 15 amino acids. Between the trimmed V and J ends, which lost 0 bases and 2 bases, there was a span of 11 bases. Sequencing was performed with immunoSEQ multiplex PCR; in TCRdb, only in-frame clones are kept and a portion is missing. The sample holds fewer than 110,000 clones, about 93% seen once. The receptor was derived from an adult in good health. The rearrangement joins TRBV9 to TRBJ1-2; D unresolved. This material consisted of peripheral blood, taken on day 0 of AZD1222 vaccination. The DNA of the CDR3 is TGTGCCAGCAGCGTAGCTTCATCTAGAAACTATGGCTACACCTTC. This gives the protein CASSVASSRNYGYTF.